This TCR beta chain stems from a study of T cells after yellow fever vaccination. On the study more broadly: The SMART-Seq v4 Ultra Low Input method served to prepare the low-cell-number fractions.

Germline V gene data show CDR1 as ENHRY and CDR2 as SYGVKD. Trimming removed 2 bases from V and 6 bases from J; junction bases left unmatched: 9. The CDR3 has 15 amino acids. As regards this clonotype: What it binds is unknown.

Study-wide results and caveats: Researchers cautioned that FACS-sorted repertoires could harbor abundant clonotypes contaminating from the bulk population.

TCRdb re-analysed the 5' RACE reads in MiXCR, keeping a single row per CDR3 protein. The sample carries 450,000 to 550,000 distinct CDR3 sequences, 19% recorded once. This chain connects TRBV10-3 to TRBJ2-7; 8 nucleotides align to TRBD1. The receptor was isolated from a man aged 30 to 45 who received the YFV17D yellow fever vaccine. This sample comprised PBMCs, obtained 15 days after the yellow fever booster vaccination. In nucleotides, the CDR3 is TGTGCCATCAGTGAGAGGGCTCAGGGGGCAACCGAGCAGTACTTC. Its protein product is CAISERAQGATEQYF.